The source of this T cell receptor (beta chain) is a study of T cells after yellow fever vaccination. On the study more broadly: Preparing low-cell-number fractions relied on SMART-Seq v4 Ultra Low Input.

The ends were cut back, 6 bases at V and 4 bases at J, with 12 bases in the middle. The germline V gene encodes CDR1 MNHEY and CDR2 SVGAGI. The CDR3 sequence is 14 residues long. TCR cDNA, made by 5'RACE template switching, carried an added universal primer site and UMIs. TCRdb reprocessed the 5' RACE reads with MiXCR, giving one entry per CDR3 protein. The sample yields around 320,000 distinct CDR3 sequences, 8.7% seen once. As for this clonotype: Antigen unknown.

The study, taken as a whole, reports: Researchers report a weaker secondary response that nonetheless peaked faster, day 5 versus 15. Primary-vaccination clones mostly resurfaced post-booster (nearly 97% CD4, roughly 87% CD8).

The sequence came from a man aged 18 to 30 who received the YFV17D yellow fever vaccine. This chain joins TRBV6-5 and TRBJ1-4, with no clear D. Sequenced here: CD4+ T cells sorted from PBMCs, sampled 5 days after the yellow fever booster vaccination. This chain's CDR3 is CASSLGLYNEKLFF. In nucleotides, the CDR3 is TGTGCCAGCAGCCTGGGCCTCTATAATGAAAAACTGTTTTTT.